A single sample gave rise to the 31 T cell receptor beta chains below, sequenced in a study of identical twins. TCRdb re-analysed the 5' RACE reads in MiXCR, keeping a single row per CDR3 protein. The data show just over 450,000 distinct CDR3 sequences, with approximately 15% seen just once and roughly 0.56% held by the top ten. This same sample was also taken into another study, of yellow fever vaccine responses in identical twins.

The specimen sequenced was CD4+ T cells sorted from blood. Receptors originate from a woman younger than 30 in good health.

This clonotype has ten or more counts. The chain uses TRBV3-1 and TRBJ2-2; 8 bases map to TRBD2. The CDR3 contains 15 residues. J was trimmed by 1 base and V by 6 bases; bases with no gene match: 4. Germline values: CDR1 LGHDT, CDR2 YNNKEL (reference sequence). The DNA of the CDR3 is TGTGCCAGCAGTCCCAGCGGGAGGAACACCGGGGAGCTGTTTTTT. This translates into CASSPSGRNTGELFF.

Details on this clonotype: A read error may be the cause here, since a much bigger clone is one base away. The chain joins TRBV7-2 to TRBJ2-2, with no clear D. Germline loops: CDR1 SGHTA, CDR2 FQGNSA. CDR3 length equals 14 residues. The CDR3 loop reads CASSLVPNTRELFF. The CDR3 DNA is TGTGCCAGCAGCTTAGTTCCGAACACCCGGGAGCTGTTTTTT.

This clonotype turned up a few times. The chain carries TRBV10-3 and TRBJ2-3; 14 positions agree with TRBD2. After removal of 6 bases from V and 2 bases from J, the junction contained 7 bases not matched to a gene. This CDR3 has 17 amino acids. Germline CDR1 is ENHRY and CDR2 is SYGVKD. The CDR3 DNA sequence: TGTGCCATCAGCACAAGACTAGCGGGGGGGCACACAGATACGCAGTATTTT. It yields the protein CAISTRLAGGHTDTQYF.

This chain uses TRBV24-1 with TRBJ2-1, with D possibly being TRBD1 or TRBD2 (5 bases each). The V end lost 3 bases, the J end lost 2 bases, and 10 bases lay between the germline ends. The length of the CDR3 is 15 residues. The germline gives CDR1 KGHDR, CDR2 SFDVKD. The CDR3 reads CATSDPGAAYNEQFF. As DNA, the CDR3 is TGTGCCACCAGTGATCCCGGGGCCGCCTACAATGAGCAGTTCTTC.

V is TRBV7-9 and J is TRBJ1-3, with a weak D call TRBD1 (6 bases). The V and J ends lost 4 bases and 0 bases respectively, with 13 bases between them. Germline V gene sequence: CDR1 SEHNR, CDR2 FQNEAQ (reference sequence). The length of the CDR3 is 16 residues. This CDR3 is CASSSGQTASGNTIYF. The CDR3 nucleotides are TGTGCCAGCAGCTCCGGACAGACAGCCTCTGGAAACACCATATATTTT. Full variable domain (missing parts from reference TRBV7-9 and TRBJ1-3): DTGVSQNPRHKITKRGQNVTFRCDPISEHNRLYWYRQTLGQGPEFLTYFQNEAQLEKSRLLSDRFSAERPKGSFSTLEIQRTEQGDSAMYLCASSSGQTASGNTIYFGEGSWLTVV.

This clonotype appeared a few times. V gene TRBV5-1 combines with J gene TRBJ2-3; 7 nucleotides match TRBD1. V lost 4 bases to trimming and J lost 3 bases; unmatched junction nucleotides: 8. The CDR3 is 15 residues long. The germline gives CDR1 SGHRS, CDR2 YFSETQ. CDR3 nucleotide sequence: TGCGCCAGCAGCACCGGGACAGCTAATACAGATACGCAGTATTTT. Residues: CASSTGTANTDTQYF.

The chain carries TRBV3-1 and TRBJ2-1, with D unresolved. Germline values: CDR1 LGHDT, CDR2 YNNKEL (reference sequence). This CDR3 region has 14 residues. V gave up 3 bases and J gave up 7 bases, with 13 bases separating them. Written as DNA, the CDR3 is TGTGCCAGCAGCCATACCCTTGGGGTGAATGAGCAGTTCTTC. Translated: CASSHTLGVNEQFF.

Only a few counts were recorded for this clonotype. V is TRBV7-3 and J is TRBJ2-5; no clear D. V lost 0 bases, J lost 0 bases, and 8 bases lay in between. The germline V gene encodes CDR1 SGHTA and CDR2 FQGTGA. This CDR3 comprises 15 residues. CDR3 residues: CASSLTADYQETQYF. CDR3 sequence (DNA): TGTGCCAGCAGCTTAACGGCAGACTACCAAGAGACCCAGTACTTC.

V is TRBV6-1 and J is TRBJ1-2, with unresolved D. Trimming shortened V by 5 bases and J by 5 bases, and 18 bases separated the two germline ends. This CDR3 spans 15 amino acids. CDR1 and CDR2 (germline): MNHNS, SASEGT. The CDR3 DNA follows: TGTGCCAGCAGTACCCGTACGGGGATTGAGTATGGCTACACCTTC. Its protein is CASSTRTGIEYGYTF.

The V and J genes are TRBV9 and TRBJ2-1; D gene unclear. CDR3 size: 14 residues. Germline V gene data show CDR1 as SGDLS and CDR2 as YYNGEE. Trimming took off 3 bases at V and 8 bases at J, with 15 bases between the two ends. The CDR3 loop is CASSEGHSVDEQFF. The CDR3 region has the DNA TGTGCCAGCAGCGAAGGTCACTCGGTCGATGAGCAGTTCTTC.

J is TRBJ2-4 and V is TRBV10-3; a possible D gene is TRBD1 (6 bases). The CDR3 runs to 14 residues. The V gene lost 6 bases and the J gene lost 3 bases, with 12 bases spanning the gap. Germline V gene sequence: CDR1 ENHRY, CDR2 SYGVKD. The CDR3 loop is CAISRDIGKNIQYF. CDR3 nucleotides: TGTGCCATCAGCCGGGACATTGGCAAAAACATTCAGTACTTC.

This clonotype was seen many times. The gene calls are TRBV24-1 and TRBJ2-1, with D maybe TRBD1 (6 bases). CDR1 is KGHDR, CDR2 SFDVKD, per germline. This CDR3 has 16 residues. V was trimmed by 4 bases and J by 5 bases, leaving 17 bases between them. The CDR3 loop reads CATSDQSGVRNNEQFF. The CDR3 coding sequence is TGTGCCACCAGTGACCAGTCAGGGGTAAGGAACAATGAGCAGTTCTTC.

In its sample, this clonotype was seen many times. The rearrangement links TRBV4-2 to TRBJ1-6; D not resolved. CDR1 LGHNA and CDR2 YNFKEQ come from the germline V gene. V shed 4 bases and J shed 7 bases, with 5 bases lying between them. The CDR3 covers 12 residues. CDR3 protein: CASSPSNSPLHF. CDR3 sequence (DNA): TGTGCCAGCAGCCCGTCGAATTCACCCCTCCACTTT.

CDR3 amino acids: CASSQGQYNEQFF. Here the CDR3 DNA reads TGTGCCAGCAGCCAAGGGCAATACAATGAGCAGTTCTTC. The rearrangement uses TRBV14 and TRBJ2-1; no clear D. V was shortened by 1 base and J by 4 bases, with 5 bases between the two germline ends. The length of the CDR3 is 13 residues. CDR1 SGHDN and CDR2 FVKESK come from the germline V gene.

This chain uses TRBV30 with TRBJ2-7, with 7 bases matching TRBD1. V gave up 5 bases and J gave up 7 bases; unmatched junction bases: 14. Germline V gene data show CDR1 as GTSNPN and CDR2 as SVGIG (reference sequence). The CDR3 is made up of 14 amino acids. The CDR3 loop reads CAWGPGQQLREQYF. CDR3 coding DNA: TGTGCCTGGGGACCGGGACAGCAACTACGAGAGCAGTACTTC.

The rearrangement links TRBV18 to TRBJ2-1; D could derive from TRBD1 or TRBD2 (7 bases each). The germline V gene encodes CDR1 KGHSH and CDR2 LQKENI. The CDR3 is 17 residues long. V was pared by 3 bases and J by 2 bases, with 17 bases between. CDR3 bases: TGTGCCAGCTCACCCCCGACAGGGAGGGCAACCTACAATGAGCAGTTCTTC. Translating gives CASSPPTGRATYNEQFF.

This clonotype has a handful of counts. The rearrangement links TRBV14 to TRBJ2-3; D unclear. Trimming shortened V by 4 bases and J by 6 bases, and 14 bases separated the two germline ends. The CDR3 runs 14 residues. Germline V gene lookup returns CDR1 SGHDN and CDR2 FVKESK. CDR3 nucleotides: TGTGCCAGCAGCCGTCGCGACTCCACGGATACGCAGTATTTT. This gives the protein CASSRRDSTDTQYF.

The chain uses TRBV24-1 and TRBJ2-1; 12 nucleotides match TRBD2. CDR1 and CDR2 from the germline V gene are KGHDR and SFDVKD. The CDR3 has 12 amino acids. CDR3 in DNA: TGTGTCACTAGCGGGGGGAACAATGAGCAGTTCTTC. This gives the protein CVTSGGNNEQFF.

This clonotype was detected only a few times. The chain combines TRBV4-3 with TRBJ2-3; no clear D gene. V was trimmed by 0 bases and J by 0 bases, leaving 10 bases between them. Germline assignment: CDR1 LGHNA and CDR2 YSLEER. The CDR3 has 16 residues. The CDR3 coding sequence is TGCGCCAGCAGCCAAGATACGGGTTCTAGCACAGATACGCAGTATTTT. Its translation is CASSQDTGSSTDTQYF.

This clonotype was recorded at least ten times. The chain recombines TRBV20-1 with TRBJ2-7, with D tentatively TRBD1 (5 bases). This CDR3 comprises 12 residues. Per germline, CDR1 DFQATT and CDR2 SNEGSKA (reference sequence). Trimming cost V 1 base and J 5 bases, with 9 bases left between them. The CDR3 nucleotides read TGCAGTGCTAGAGTATTAGGGGACGAGCAGTACTTC. Protein product: CSARVLGDEQYF.

This rearrangement joins TRBV20-1 to TRBJ2-7; 9 nucleotides match TRBD1. The CDR3 is made up of 17 amino acids. From germline, CDR1 is DFQATT and CDR2 SNEGSKA (reference sequence). The junction had 13 bases not matched to a gene; V was cut back by 3 bases and J by 1 base. The CDR3 DNA is TGCAGTGCTAGTGGGGCCCTTCCGGGACAGGGTTCCTACGAGCAGTACTTC. It is translated as CSASGALPGQGSYEQYF.

This clonotype occurred a few times. The rearrangement joins TRBV5-1 to TRBJ2-5; 15 bases fit TRBD2. This CDR3 region has 15 residues. Germline V gene data show CDR1 as SGHRS and CDR2 as YFSETQ. J gave up 4 bases and V 9 bases, and 7 bases lay outside the gene matches. The CDR3 reads CATRTSGGAAETQYF. The CDR3 DNA is TGCGCCACCCGGACTAGCGGGGGGGCAGCAGAGACCCAGTACTTC.

This clonotype turned up a few times. The chain couples TRBV10-3 to TRBJ1-5; D is uncertain. Trimming took off 7 bases at V and 0 bases at J, with 4 bases between the two ends. Germline CDR1 is ENHRY and CDR2 is SYGVKD. CDR3 size: 12 residues. CDR3 coding DNA: TGTGCCATCACTTATAGCAATCAGCCCCAGCATTTT. This codes for CAITYSNQPQHF.

This rearrangement joins TRBV6-2 or TRBV6-3 to TRBJ2-6, with D possibly matching TRBD2 (5 bases). Germline loops: CDR1 MNHEY, CDR2 SVGEGT. V lost 4 bases, J lost 0 bases, and 7 bases lay in between. The CDR3 spans 15 residues. The CDR3 DNA sequence: TGTGCCAGCAGTTCTCGGGACTCTGGGGCCAACGTCCTGACTTTC. It codes for CASSSRDSGANVLTF.

CDR3 nucleotides: TGTGCCAGCAGCTTAATCCAGGTTACCTACGAGCAGTACTTC. Amino acid sequence: CASSLIQVTYEQYF. The gene calls are TRBV7-8 and TRBJ2-7, with D hard to call. CDR1 and CDR2 (germline): SGHVS, FQNEAQ. The CDR3 has 14 amino acids. The V and J ends lost 2 bases and 2 bases respectively, with 10 bases between them.

This clonotype was detected only a few times. The chain links TRBV5-4 to TRBJ2-1; possible D gene TRBD2, 6 bases. The CDR3 covers 15 residues. Germline V gene data show CDR1 as SGHNT and CDR2 as YYREEE (reference sequence). V lost 0 bases and J lost 6, with 13 bases in between. In nucleotides, the CDR3 is TGTGCCAGCAGCTTGGATAGCGGACCTTTCAATGAGCAGTTCTTC. This sequence encodes CASSLDSGPFNEQFF.

The table lists this clonotype with a count of one. This chain connects TRBV9 to TRBJ2-1; 9 bases are a match to TRBD1. The length of the CDR3 is 16 residues. Germline V gene lookup returns CDR1 SGDLS and CDR2 YYNGEE. Losses at the gene ends were 4 bases for V and 3 bases for J; bases not matched to a gene: 8. This chain's CDR3 is CASSLTRDRDYNEQFF. CDR3 nucleotide sequence: TGTGCCAGCAGCTTAACCCGGGACAGGGACTACAATGAGCAGTTCTTC.

This clonotype was counted a few times. The chain is built from TRBV3-1 and TRBJ2-7; no reliable D call. V lost 1 base and J lost 6, with 13 bases in between. The CDR3 totals 14 residues. Germline values: CDR1 LGHDT, CDR2 YNNKEL (reference sequence). CDR3 sequence (DNA): TGTGCCAGCAGCCAAGGGGCCTTGGCCCTCGAGCAGTACTTC. Residues: CASSQGALALEQYF.

This clonotype was seen only a few times. V and J are TRBV27 and TRBJ2-1; D is possibly TRBD2 (6 bases). The CDR3 is 15 residues long. V was trimmed by 7 bases and J by 0 bases, leaving 13 bases between them. Germline V lookup: CDR1 MNHEY, CDR2 SMNVEV (reference sequence). The CDR3 DNA reads TGTGCCAGCACTGGCGGGATAAGCTCCTACAATGAGCAGTTCTTC. Protein product: CASTGGISSYNEQFF.

This clonotype was seen once. The genes are TRBV24-1 and TRBJ1-2; no definite D call. In germline, CDR1 is KGHDR, CDR2 SFDVKD. The CDR3 extends over 13 amino acids. V lost 2 bases to trimming and J lost 7 bases, with 10 bases between them. For the CDR3, the DNA is TGTGCCACCAGTGATTATAACCAATTTGGCTACACCTTC. This gives the protein CATSDYNQFGYTF.

In the case of this clonotype: A junction end diverges from the germline sequence, so it may reflect a read error. The CDR3 region is CASSYSASGIVYEQYF. CDR3 sequence (DNA): TGTGCCAGCAGTTACTCGGCTAGCGGGATTGTATACGAACAGTACTTC. The chain joins TRBV6-5 to TRBJ2-7, with 9 bases lining up with TRBD2. CDR3 length: 16 residues. In germline, CDR1 is MNHEY, CDR2 SVGAGI.